This TCR beta chain was documented in a study of blood T cell repertoires in COVID-19. The wider study: The study drew acute and convalescent COVID-19 samples from the United States, Italy and Spain. The cDNA or gDNA used as material had been derived from T cells, B-cell-depleted T cells, or PBMCs.

In the source study's methods: It was from reference gene primer amplification that nucleated cell counts were estimated. Repertoires were generated with immunoSEQ multiplex PCR, while TCRdb's copy carries only in-frame clones and drops some. Clonal size and the V and J genes are those of that table, whereas D and trimming came from the DNA. There are fewer than 50,000 clones in the sample; around 84% occur only once, and 7.6% lies in the top ten. CDR1 is MNHEY and CDR2 is SVGAGI in the germline V gene. This CDR3 has 14 amino acids. Unmatched junction bases numbered 2, after V lost 1 base and J lost 8 bases.

Sequencing input: peripheral blood. The clonotype originates from a human donor in a cohort sampled during active COVID-19. The chain carries TRBV6-5 and TRBJ1-4; 9 positions match TRBD1. CDR3 region: CASSYYRGHEKLFF. Written as DNA, the CDR3 is TGTGCCAGCAGTTACTACAGGGGGCACGAAAAACTGTTTTTT.